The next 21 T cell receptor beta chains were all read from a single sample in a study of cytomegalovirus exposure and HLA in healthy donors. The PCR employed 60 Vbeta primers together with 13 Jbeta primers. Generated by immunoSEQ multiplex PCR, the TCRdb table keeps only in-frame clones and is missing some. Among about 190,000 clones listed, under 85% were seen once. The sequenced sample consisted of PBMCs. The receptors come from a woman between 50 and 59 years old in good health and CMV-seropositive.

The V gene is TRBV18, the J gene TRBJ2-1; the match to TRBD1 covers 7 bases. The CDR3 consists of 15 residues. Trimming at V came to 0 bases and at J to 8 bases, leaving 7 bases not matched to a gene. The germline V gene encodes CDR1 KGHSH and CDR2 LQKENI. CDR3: CASSPPRKGADEQFF. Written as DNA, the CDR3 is TGTGCCAGCTCACCACCGCGTAAGGGGGCTGATGAGCAGTTCTTC.

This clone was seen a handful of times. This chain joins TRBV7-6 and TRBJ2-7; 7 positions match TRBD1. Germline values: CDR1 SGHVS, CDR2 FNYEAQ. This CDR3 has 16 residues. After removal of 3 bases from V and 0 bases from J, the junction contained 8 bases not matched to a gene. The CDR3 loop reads CASSLLKDRNSYEQYF. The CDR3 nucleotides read TGTGCCAGCAGCTTGCTAAAGGACAGGAACTCCTACGAGCAGTACTTC.

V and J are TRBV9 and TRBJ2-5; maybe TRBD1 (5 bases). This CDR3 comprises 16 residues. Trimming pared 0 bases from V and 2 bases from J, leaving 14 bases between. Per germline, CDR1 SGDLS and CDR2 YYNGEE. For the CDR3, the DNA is TGTGCCAGCAGCGTAGGAAATTGGGGCAGACAAGAGACCCAGTACTTC. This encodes CASSVGNWGRQETQYF.

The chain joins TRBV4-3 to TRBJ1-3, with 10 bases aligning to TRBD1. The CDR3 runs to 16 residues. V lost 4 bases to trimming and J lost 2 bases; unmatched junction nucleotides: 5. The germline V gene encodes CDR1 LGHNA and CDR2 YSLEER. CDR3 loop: CASSRSDRGAGNTIYF. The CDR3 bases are TGCGCCAGCAGCCGATCGGACAGGGGGGCTGGAAACACCATATATTTT.

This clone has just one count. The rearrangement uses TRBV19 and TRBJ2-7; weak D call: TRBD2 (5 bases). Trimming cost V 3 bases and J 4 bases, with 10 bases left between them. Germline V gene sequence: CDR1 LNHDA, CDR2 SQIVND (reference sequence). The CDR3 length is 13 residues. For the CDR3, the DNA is TGTGCCAGTAGTATCTCGGGGTTTTACGAGCAGTACTTC. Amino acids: CASSISGFYEQYF.

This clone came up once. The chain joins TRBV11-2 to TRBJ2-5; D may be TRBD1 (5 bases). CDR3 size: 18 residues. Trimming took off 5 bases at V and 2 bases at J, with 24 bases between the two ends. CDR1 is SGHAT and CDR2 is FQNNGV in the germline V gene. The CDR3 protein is CASSPGLVWGEWQETQYF. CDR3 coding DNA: TGTGCCAGCAGCCCCGGGCTGGTGTGGGGCGAGTGGCAAGAGACCCAGTACTTC.

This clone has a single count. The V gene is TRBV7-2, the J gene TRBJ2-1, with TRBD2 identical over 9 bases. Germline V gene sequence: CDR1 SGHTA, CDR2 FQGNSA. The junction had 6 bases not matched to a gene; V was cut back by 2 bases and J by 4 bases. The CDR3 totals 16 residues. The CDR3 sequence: CASSLRRGGGYNEQFF. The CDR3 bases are TGTGCCAGCAGCTTAAGGCGGGGGGGAGGTTACAATGAGCAGTTCTTC.

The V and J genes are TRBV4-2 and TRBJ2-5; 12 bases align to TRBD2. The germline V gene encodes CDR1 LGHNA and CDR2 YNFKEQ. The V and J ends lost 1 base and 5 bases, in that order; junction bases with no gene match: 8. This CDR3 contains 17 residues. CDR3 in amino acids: CASSQGSSGGALETQYF. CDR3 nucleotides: TGTGCCAGCAGCCAAGGTTCTAGCGGGGGGGCTTTGGAGACCCAGTACTTC.

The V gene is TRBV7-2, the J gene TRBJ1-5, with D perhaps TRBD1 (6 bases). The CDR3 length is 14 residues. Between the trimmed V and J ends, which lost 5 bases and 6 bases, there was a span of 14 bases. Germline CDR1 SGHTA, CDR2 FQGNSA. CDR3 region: CASSRRQAGQPQHF. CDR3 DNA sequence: TGTGCCAGCAGCCGACGACAGGCCGGTCAGCCCCAGCATTTT.

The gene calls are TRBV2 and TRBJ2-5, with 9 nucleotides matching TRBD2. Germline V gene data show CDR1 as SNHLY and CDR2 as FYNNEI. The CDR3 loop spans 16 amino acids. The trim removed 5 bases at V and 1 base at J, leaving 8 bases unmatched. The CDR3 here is CASSHPYSGGQETQYF. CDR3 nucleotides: TGTGCCAGCAGTCACCCTTATAGCGGGGGCCAAGAGACCCAGTACTTC.

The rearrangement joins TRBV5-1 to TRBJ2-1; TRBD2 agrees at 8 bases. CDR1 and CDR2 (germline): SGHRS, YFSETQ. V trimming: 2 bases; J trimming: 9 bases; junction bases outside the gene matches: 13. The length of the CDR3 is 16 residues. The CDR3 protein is CASSFSGVDFGGEQFF. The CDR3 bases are TGCGCCAGCAGCTTTAGCGGGGTCGATTTCGGGGGTGAGCAGTTCTTC. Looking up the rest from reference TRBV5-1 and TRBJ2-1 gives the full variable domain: KAGVTQTPRYLIKTRGQQVTLSCSPISGHRSVSWYQQTPGQGLQFLFEYFSETQRNKGNFPGRFSGRQFSNSRSEMNVSTLELGDSALYLCASSFSGVDFGGEQFFGPGTRLTVL.

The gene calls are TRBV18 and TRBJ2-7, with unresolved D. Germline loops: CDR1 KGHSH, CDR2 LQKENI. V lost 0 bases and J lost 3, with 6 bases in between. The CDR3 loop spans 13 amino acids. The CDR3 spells CASSPPSLYEQYF. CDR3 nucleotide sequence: TGTGCCAGCTCACCACCGTCCCTCTACGAGCAGTACTTC. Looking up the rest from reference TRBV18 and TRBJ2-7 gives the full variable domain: NAGVMQNPRHLVRRRGQEARLRCSPMKGHSHVYWYRQLPEEGLKFMVYLQKENIIDESGMPKERFSAEFPKEGPSILRIQQVVRGDSAAYFCASSPPSLYEQYFGPGTRLTVT.

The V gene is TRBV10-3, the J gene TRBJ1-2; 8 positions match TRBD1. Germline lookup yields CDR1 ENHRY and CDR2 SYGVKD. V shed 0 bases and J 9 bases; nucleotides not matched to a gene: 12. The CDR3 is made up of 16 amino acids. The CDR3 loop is CAISESPQGQGVSYTF. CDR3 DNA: TGTGCCATCAGTGAGTCGCCACAAGGACAGGGAGTAAGCTACACCTTC.

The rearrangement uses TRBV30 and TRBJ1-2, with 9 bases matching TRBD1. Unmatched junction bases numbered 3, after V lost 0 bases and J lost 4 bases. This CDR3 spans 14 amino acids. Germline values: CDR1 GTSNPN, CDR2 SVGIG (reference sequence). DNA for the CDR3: TGTGCCTGGAGTGTACGGACAGGGGTCTATGGCTACACCTTC. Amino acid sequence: CAWSVRTGVYGYTF.

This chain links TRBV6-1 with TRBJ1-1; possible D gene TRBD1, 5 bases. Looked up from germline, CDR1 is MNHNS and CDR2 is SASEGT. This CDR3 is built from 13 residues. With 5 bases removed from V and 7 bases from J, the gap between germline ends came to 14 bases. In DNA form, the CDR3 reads TGTGCCAGCAGTCCTCTCGGGGGGTTTGAAGCTTTCTTT. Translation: CASSPLGGFEAFF.

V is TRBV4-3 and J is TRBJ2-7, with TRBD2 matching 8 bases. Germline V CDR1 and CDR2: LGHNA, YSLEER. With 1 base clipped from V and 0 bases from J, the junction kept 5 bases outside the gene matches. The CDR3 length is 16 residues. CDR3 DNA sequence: TGCGCCAGCAGCCAAGGGCGGGGGGACTCCTCCTACGAGCAGTACTTC. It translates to CASSQGRGDSSYEQYF.

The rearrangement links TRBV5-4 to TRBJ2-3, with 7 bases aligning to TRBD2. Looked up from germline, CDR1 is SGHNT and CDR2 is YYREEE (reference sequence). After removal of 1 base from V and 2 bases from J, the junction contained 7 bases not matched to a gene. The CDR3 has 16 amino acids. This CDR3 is CASSLKGGGNTDTQYF. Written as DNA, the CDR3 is TGTGCCAGCAGCTTGAAGGGCGGGGGAAACACAGATACGCAGTATTTT.

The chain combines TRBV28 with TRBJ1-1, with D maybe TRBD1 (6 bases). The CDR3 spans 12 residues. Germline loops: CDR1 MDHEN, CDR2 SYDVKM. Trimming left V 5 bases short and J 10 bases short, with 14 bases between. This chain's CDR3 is CASSNPGVAAFF. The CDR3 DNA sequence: TGTGCCAGCAGTAATCCAGGGGTTGCAGCTTTCTTT.

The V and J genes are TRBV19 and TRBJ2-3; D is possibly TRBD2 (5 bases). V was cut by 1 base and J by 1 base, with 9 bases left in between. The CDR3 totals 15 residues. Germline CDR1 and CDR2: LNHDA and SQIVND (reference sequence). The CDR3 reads CASSIGELGTDTQYF. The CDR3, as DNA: TGTGCCAGTAGTATAGGGGAGTTGGGCACAGATACGCAGTATTTT.

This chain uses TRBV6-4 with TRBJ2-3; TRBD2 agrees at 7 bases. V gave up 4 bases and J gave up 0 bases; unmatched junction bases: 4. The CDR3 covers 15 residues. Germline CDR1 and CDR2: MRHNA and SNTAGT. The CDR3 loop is CASSVGRGSTDTQYF. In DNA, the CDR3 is TGTGCCAGCAGTGTAGGGCGGGGGAGCACAGATACGCAGTATTTT.

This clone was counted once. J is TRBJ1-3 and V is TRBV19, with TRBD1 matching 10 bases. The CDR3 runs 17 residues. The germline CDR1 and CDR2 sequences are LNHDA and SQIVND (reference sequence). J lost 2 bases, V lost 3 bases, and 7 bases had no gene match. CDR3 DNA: TGTGCCAGTAGTATTTACGGGACAGGGGCCACTGGAAACACCATATATTTT. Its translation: CASSIYGTGATGNTIYF.